Below are 6 T cell receptor beta chains sequenced from a single sample in a study of CD8+ T cells in alopecia areata. Once RNA had been extracted, it was reverse transcribed into cDNA to act as the sequencing template. The repertoire was sequenced with immunoSEQ multiplex PCR; TCRdb's copy has only in-frame clones and lacks some. This sample has about 190,000 clones; around three fifths occur once, and the top ten carry approximately 1.2%. Specified treatment: oral pan-JAK inhibitor, 5-10 mg twice daily. Sequenced material: CD4+ T cells sorted from blood, taken around week 50, from a patient treated with tofacitinib. Source of these receptors: a human donor with alopecia areata.

The chain is built from TRBV6-1 and TRBJ2-7, with 7 positions matching TRBD2. This CDR3 has 15 amino acids. Germline V gene data show CDR1 as MNHNS and CDR2 as SASEGT. J lost 3 bases, V lost 1 base, and 6 bases had no gene match. The CDR3: CASSEVGGGYYEQYF. CDR3 DNA: TGTGCCAGCAGTGAAGTCGGCGGGGGTTACTACGAGCAGTACTTC.

The chain joins TRBV7-8 to TRBJ1-3; tentative D call: TRBD1 (5 bases). Per germline, CDR1 SGHVS and CDR2 FQNEAQ. V dropped 5 bases and J dropped 2 bases, with 13 bases sitting between them. The CDR3 length is 15 residues. CDR3 in amino acids: CASSIGDMAGNTIYF. The DNA of the CDR3 is TGTGCCAGCAGCATAGGGGATATGGCTGGAAACACCATATATTTT.

This clone appeared a few times. The chain links TRBV29-1 to TRBJ2-1; 7 nucleotides agree with TRBD1. The length of the CDR3 is 14 residues. V was pared by 6 bases and J by 7 bases, with 12 bases of the junction left unmatched. The germline V gene encodes CDR1 SQVTM and CDR2 ANQGSEA. The CDR3 DNA sequence: TGCAGCGTCGTTCCGAACAGGGGCGGGAATGAGCAGTTCTTC. Protein product: CSVVPNRGGNEQFF.

This clone was seen a single time. The chain recombines TRBV14 with TRBJ2-1; no reliable D call. Germline-derived CDR1 and CDR2 are SGHDN and FVKESK. The CDR3 has 14 residues. V was shortened by 1 base and J by 2 bases, with 6 bases between the two germline ends. The DNA of the CDR3 is TGTGCCAGCAGCCAAGCGCGGACCTACAATGAGCAGTTCTTC. It is translated as CASSQARTYNEQFF.

V and J are TRBV30 and TRBJ1-5, with 8 bases that match TRBD1. Germline V lookup: CDR1 GTSNPN, CDR2 SVGIG (reference sequence). The CDR3 spans 15 residues. Trimming at V came to 0 bases and at J to 5 bases, leaving 6 bases not matched to a gene. CDR3 sequence: CAWSVGDRSDQPQHF. CDR3 DNA: TGTGCCTGGAGTGTAGGGGACAGGTCGGATCAGCCCCAGCATTTT.

This clone was picked up a small number of times. The rearrangement links TRBV5-1 to TRBJ1-1; D is unclear. The CDR3 loop spans 14 amino acids. The V gene lost 4 bases and the J gene lost 5 bases, with 15 bases spanning the gap. Germline V gene sequence: CDR1 SGHRS, CDR2 YFSETQ. The CDR3 DNA reads as TGCGCCAGCAGCGCTGGAGGGTTGCGAACTGAAGCTTTCTTT. Translation: CASSAGGLRTEAFF.